The 5 T cell receptor beta chains given below trace back to one sample, sequenced in a study of patients and donors after allogeneic stem cell transplantation. MiXCR, applied by TCRdb to the RT-PCR reads, yields one record per CDR3 protein. The sample has around 70,000 distinct CDR3 sequences; more than 20% are singletons. The specimen sequenced was blood, either unsorted or a sorted T cell fraction (not recorded which). The source is a human donor who was either an allogeneic HSCT recipient or a stem cell or donor lymphocyte infusion donor (not recorded which). It is not recorded whose cells these are; they may come from a transplant donor.

The rearrangement uses TRBV2 and TRBJ1-2; no reliable D call. Germline V gene lookup returns CDR1 SNHLY and CDR2 FYNNEI. There are 14 residues in the CDR3. V lost 7 bases and J 4 bases, leaving 16 bases between the germline ends. The CDR3 here is CASISVPPPYGYTF. Written as DNA, the CDR3 is TGTGCCAGCATTTCCGTCCCCCCACCCTATGGCTACACCTTC.

There are many counts of this clonotype. CDR3 coding DNA: TGCAGTGCTACCTTCGGACAGGCAGGAACTGAAGCTTTCTTT. Protein product: CSATFGQAGTEAFF. The V gene is TRBV20-1, the J gene TRBJ1-1; 7 bases match TRBD1. With V trimmed by 4 bases and J by 5 bases, 10 bases remained unmatched. The CDR3 is made up of 14 amino acids. The germline gives CDR1 DFQATT, CDR2 SNEGSKA (reference sequence).

The chain uses TRBV30 and TRBJ1-5; D perhaps matches TRBD1 (6 bases). This CDR3 has 14 residues. V was cut by 0 bases and J by 8 bases, with 14 bases left in between. Germline loops: CDR1 GTSNPN, CDR2 SVGIG (reference sequence). The CDR3 is CAWSVGQREKPQHF. CDR3 nucleotides: TGTGCCTGGAGTGTTGGACAGCGGGAGAAGCCCCAGCATTTT. Full variable domain (outside the CDR3, taken from reference TRBV30 and TRBJ1-5): SQTIHQWPATLVQPVGSPLSLECTVEGTSNPNLYWYRQAAGRGLQLLFYSVGIGQISSEVPQNLSASRPQDRQFILSSKKLLLSDSGFYLCAWSVGQREKPQHFGDGTRLSIL.

The V gene is TRBV3-1, the J gene TRBJ2-7; D is perhaps TRBD2 (6 bases). Germline V CDR1 and CDR2: LGHDT, YNNKEL (reference sequence). The length of the CDR3 is 15 residues. Trimming shortened V by 0 bases and J by 3 bases, and 12 bases separated the two germline ends. In DNA form, the CDR3 reads TGTGCCAGCAGCCAAGATCCCCAGACTAGCTACGAGCAGTACTTC. It yields the protein CASSQDPQTSYEQYF.

This clonotype was counted between two and nine times. The chain couples TRBV20-1 to TRBJ2-3, with D hard to call. V dropped 6 bases and J dropped 3 bases, with 10 bases sitting between them. Germline values: CDR1 DFQATT, CDR2 SNEGSKA (reference sequence). The CDR3 runs 12 residues. CDR3 nucleotides: TGCAGTGCCCGCGGCAGTACAGATACGCAGTATTTT. It codes for CSARGSTDTQYF.